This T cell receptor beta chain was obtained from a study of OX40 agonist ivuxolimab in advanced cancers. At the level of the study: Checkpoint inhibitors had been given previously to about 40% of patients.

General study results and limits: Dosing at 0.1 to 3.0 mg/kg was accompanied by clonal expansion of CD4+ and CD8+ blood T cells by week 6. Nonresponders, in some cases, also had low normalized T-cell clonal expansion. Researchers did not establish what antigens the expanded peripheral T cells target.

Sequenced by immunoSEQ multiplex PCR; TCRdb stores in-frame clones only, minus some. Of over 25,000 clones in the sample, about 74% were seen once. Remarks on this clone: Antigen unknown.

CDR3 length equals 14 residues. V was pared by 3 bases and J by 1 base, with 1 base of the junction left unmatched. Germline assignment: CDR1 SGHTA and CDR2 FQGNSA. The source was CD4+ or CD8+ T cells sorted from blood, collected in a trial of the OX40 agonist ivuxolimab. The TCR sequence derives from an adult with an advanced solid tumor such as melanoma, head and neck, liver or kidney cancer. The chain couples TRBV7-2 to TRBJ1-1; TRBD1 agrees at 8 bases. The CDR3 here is CASSFGTGNTEAFF. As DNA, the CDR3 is TGTGCCAGCAGCTTCGGGACAGGGAACACTGAAGCTTTCTTT.